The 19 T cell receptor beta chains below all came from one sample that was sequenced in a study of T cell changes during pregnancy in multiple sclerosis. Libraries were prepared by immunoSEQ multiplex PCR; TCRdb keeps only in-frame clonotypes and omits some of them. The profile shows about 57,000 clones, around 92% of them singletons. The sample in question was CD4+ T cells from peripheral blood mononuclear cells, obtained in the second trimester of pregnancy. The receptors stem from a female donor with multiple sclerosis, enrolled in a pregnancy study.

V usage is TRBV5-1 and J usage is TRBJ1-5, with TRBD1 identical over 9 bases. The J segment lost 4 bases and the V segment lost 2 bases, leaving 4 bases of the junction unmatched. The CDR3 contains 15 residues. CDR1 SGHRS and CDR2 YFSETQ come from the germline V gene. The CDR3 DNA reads TGCGCCAGCAGCTTTGGACAGGGGAGTAATCAGCCCCAGCATTTT. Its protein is CASSFGQGSNQPQHF.

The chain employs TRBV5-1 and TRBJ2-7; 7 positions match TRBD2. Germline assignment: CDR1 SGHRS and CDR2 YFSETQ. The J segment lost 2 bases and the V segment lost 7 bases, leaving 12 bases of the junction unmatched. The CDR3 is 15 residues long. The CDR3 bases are TGCGCCAGCGGACATGGGGCTAGCGGACCCTACGAGCAGTACTTC. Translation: CASGHGASGPYEQYF.

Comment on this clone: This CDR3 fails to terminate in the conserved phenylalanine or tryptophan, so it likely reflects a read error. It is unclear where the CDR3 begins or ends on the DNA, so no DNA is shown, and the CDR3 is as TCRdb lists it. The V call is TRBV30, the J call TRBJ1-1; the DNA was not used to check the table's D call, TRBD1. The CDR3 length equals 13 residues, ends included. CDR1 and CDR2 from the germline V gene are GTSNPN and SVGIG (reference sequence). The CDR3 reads CAWSVRPERTGPL.

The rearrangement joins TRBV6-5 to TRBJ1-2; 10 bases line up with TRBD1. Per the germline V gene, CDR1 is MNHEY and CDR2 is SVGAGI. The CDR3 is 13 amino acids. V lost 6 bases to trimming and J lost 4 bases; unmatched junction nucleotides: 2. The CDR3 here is CASSRDRGYGYTF. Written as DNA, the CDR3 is TGTGCCAGCAGCAGGGACAGGGGCTATGGCTACACCTTC.

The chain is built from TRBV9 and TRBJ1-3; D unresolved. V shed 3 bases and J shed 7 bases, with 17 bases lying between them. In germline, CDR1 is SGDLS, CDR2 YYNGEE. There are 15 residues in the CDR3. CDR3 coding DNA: TGTGCCAGCAGCGCCCCCCAGACCCCCGGGAACACCATATATTTT. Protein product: CASSAPQTPGNTIYF.

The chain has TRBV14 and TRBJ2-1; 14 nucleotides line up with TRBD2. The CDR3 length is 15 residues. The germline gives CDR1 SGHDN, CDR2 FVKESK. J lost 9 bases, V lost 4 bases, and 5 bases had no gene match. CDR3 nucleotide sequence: TGTGCCAGCAGCCCGGGACTAGCGGGAGCTGGTGAGCAGTTCTTC. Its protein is CASSPGLAGAGEQFF.

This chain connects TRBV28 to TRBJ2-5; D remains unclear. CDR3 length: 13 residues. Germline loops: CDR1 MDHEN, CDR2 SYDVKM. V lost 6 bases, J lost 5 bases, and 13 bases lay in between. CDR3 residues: CASSSIFGETQYF. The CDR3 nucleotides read TGTGCCAGCAGCTCGATTTTCGGGGAGACCCAGTACTTC.

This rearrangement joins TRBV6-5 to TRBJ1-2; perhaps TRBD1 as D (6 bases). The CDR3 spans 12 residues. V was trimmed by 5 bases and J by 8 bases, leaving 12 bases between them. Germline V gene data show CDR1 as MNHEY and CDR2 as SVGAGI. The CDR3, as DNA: TGTGCCAGCAGTGAACAGGGTCGGGGCTACACCTTC. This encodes CASSEQGRGYTF.

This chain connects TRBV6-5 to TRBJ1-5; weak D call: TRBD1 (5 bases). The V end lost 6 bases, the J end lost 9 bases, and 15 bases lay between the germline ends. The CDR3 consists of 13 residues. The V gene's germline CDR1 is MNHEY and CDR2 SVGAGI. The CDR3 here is CASSPTEGTPQHF. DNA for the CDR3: TGTGCCAGCAGCCCCACGGAGGGGACGCCCCAGCATTTT.

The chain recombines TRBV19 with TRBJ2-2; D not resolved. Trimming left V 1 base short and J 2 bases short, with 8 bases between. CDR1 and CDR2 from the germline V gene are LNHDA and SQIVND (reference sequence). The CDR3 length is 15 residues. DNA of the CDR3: TGTGCCAGTAGTATAGGACCAGGTAACACCGGGGAGCTGTTTTTT. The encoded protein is CASSIGPGNTGELFF.

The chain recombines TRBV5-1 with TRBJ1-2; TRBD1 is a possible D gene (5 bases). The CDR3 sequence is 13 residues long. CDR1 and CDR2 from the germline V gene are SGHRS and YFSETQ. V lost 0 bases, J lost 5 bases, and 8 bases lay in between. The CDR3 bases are TGCGCCAGCAGCTTGGACAGGCTATATGGCTACACCTTC. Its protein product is CASSLDRLYGYTF.

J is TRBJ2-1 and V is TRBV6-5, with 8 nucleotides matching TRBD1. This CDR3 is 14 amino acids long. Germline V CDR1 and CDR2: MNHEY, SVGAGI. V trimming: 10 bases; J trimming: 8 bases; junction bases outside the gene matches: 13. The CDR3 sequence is CATIRAGGVDEQFF. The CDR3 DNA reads TGTGCCACCATCCGGGCAGGGGGCGTCGATGAGCAGTTCTTC.

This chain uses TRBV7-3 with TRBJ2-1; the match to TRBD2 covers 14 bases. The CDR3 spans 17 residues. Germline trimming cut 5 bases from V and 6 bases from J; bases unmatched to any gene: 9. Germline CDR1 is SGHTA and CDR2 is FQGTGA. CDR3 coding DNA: TGTGCCAGCAGCACCGGGACTAGCGGGAGTCGGGTCAATGAGCAGTTCTTC. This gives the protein CASSTGTSGSRVNEQFF.

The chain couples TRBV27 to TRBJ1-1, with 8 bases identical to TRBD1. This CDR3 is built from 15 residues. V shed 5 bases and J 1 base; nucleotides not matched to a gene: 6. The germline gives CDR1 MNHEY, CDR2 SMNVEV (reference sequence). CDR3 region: CASSPRDRTNTEAFF. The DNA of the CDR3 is TGTGCCAGCAGTCCTCGGGACAGGACGAACACTGAAGCTTTCTTT.

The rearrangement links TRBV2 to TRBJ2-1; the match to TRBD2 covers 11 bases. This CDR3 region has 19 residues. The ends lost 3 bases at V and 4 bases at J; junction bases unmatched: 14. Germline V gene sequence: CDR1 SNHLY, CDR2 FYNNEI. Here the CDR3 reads CASSEPRVAGGPHYNEQFF. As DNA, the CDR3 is TGTGCCAGCAGTGAGCCTAGGGTAGCGGGGGGGCCACATTACAATGAGCAGTTCTTC. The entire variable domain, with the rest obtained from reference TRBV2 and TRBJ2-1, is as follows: EPEVTQTPSHQVTQMGQEVILRCVPISNHLYFYWYRQILGQKVEFLVSFYNNEISEKSEIFDDQFSVERPDGSNFTLKIRSTKLEDSAMYFCASSEPRVAGGPHYNEQFFGPGTRLTVL.

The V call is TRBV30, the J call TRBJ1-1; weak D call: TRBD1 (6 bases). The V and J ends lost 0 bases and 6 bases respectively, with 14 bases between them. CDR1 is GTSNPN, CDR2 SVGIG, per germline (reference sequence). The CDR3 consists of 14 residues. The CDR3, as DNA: TGTGCCTGGAGTGTGGGGACAACTACCTCTGAAGCTTTCTTT. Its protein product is CAWSVGTTTSEAFF.

The CDR3 DNA sequence: TGCGCCAGCAGCTCCTTAGCGGGCTACGAGCAGTACTTC. Translation: CASSSLAGYEQYF. The J gene is TRBJ2-7, the V gene TRBV5-1, with 7 bases that match TRBD2. With 3 bases clipped from V and 3 bases from J, the junction kept 3 bases outside the gene matches. The CDR3 length is 13 residues. Germline values: CDR1 SGHRS, CDR2 YFSETQ.

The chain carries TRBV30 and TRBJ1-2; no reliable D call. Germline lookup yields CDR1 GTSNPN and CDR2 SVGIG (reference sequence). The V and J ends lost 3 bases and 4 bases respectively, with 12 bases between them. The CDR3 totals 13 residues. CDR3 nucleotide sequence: TGTGCCTGGAGCGAACAGTTAACCTATGGCTACACCTTC. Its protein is CAWSEQLTYGYTF. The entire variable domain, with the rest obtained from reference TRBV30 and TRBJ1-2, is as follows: SQTIHQWPATLVQPVGSPLSLECTVEGTSNPNLYWYRQAAGRGLQLLFYSVGIGQISSEVPQNLSASRPQDRQFILSSKKLLLSDSGFYLCAWSEQLTYGYTFGSGTRLTVV.

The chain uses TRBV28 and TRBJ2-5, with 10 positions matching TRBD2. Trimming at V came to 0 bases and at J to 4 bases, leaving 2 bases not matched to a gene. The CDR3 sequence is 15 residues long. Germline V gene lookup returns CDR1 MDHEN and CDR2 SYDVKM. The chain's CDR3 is CASSLWASGRETQYF. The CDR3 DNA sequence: TGTGCCAGCAGTTTATGGGCTAGCGGGAGAGAGACCCAGTACTTC.